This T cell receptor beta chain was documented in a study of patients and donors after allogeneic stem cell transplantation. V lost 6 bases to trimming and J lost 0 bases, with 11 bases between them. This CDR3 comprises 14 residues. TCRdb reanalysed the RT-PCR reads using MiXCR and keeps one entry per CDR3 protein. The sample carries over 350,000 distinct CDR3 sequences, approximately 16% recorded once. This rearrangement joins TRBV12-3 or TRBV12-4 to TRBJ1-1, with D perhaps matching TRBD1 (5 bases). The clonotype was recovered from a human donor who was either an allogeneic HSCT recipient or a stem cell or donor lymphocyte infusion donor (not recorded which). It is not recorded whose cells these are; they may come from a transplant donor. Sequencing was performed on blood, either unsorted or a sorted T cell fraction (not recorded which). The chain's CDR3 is CASSFPGVNTEAFF. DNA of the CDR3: TGTGCCAGCAGCTTTCCGGGGGTGAACACTGAAGCTTTCTTT.